The entry below gives a single TCR beta chain sequence along with its context. The antigen is not known. This sample was included in a study of shared clonotypes between healthy human individuals. Study-level points and caveats: Apart from blood, nothing was sampled; tissue repertoires likely differ.

The CDR3 is 14 amino acids. The germline V gene has CDR1 GTSNPN and CDR2 SVGIG (reference sequence). V dropped 0 bases and J dropped 6 bases, with 13 bases sitting between them. The naive CD8 fraction comprised CD45RO-negative cells positively selected for CCR7 and excluded terminally differentiated effector memory CD45RA+ cells. Those who donated, Caucasian adults without exception, all lived in Nashville, Tennessee. This table comes from immunoSEQ multiplex PCR, and its TCRdb copy is limited to in-frame clones, with some not included. The sample shows over 2,000,000 clones, 80% to 95% of them seen only once.

The rearrangement uses TRBV30 and TRBJ2-3; a weak D match, TRBD1 (6 bases). Sequences were obtained from naive CD8+ T cells from PBMCs. The sequence was obtained from a man younger than 35 in good health. Some clones in this sample may be carry-over from other donors' samples. The CDR3 bases are TGTGCCTGGAGTGTAGTCAGGGGAATCGATACGCAGTATTTT. It specifies CAWSVVRGIDTQYF.